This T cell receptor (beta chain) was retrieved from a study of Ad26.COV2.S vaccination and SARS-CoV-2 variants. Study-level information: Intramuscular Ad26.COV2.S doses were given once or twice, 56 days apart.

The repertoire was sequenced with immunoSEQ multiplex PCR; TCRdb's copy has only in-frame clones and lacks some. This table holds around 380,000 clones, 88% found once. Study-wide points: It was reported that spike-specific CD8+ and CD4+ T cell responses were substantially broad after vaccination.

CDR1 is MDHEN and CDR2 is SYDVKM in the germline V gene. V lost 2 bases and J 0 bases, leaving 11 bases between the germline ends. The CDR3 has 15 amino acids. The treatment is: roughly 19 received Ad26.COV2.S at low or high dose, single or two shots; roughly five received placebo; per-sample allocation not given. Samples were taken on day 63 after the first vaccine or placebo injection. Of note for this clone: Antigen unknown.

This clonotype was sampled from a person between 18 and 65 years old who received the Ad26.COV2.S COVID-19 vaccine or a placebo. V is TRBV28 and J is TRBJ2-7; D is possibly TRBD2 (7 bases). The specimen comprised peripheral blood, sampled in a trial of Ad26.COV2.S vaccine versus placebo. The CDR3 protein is CASSLGGASSYEQYF. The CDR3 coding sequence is TGTGCCAGCAGTTTAGGGGGGGCAAGCTCCTACGAGCAGTACTTC. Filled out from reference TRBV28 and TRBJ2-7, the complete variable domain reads DVKVTQSSRYLVKRTGEKVFLECVQDMDHENMFWYRQDPGLGLRLIYFSYDVKMKEKGDIPEGYSVSREKKERFSLILESASTNQTSMYLCASSLGGASSYEQYFGPGTRLTVT.